Presented here are 27 T cell receptor beta chains from one specimen sequenced in a study of T cells after yellow fever vaccination. From the 5' RACE reads, TCRdb called clonotypes with MiXCR, one entry per CDR3 protein. The sample lists about 160,000 distinct CDR3 sequences; 6% to 7.5% were seen once. Here the sequenced sample was CD4+ T cells sorted from PBMCs, taken more than 4 days after the first yellow fever vaccination. The receptors were gathered from a man in his late teens or twenties who received the YFV17D yellow fever vaccine.

This clonotype was seen only a few times. The chain employs TRBV29-1 and TRBJ1-5; 9 nucleotides line up with TRBD1. The CDR3 is 13 residues long. The germline V gene has CDR1 SQVTM and CDR2 ANQGSEA. Trimming took 7 bases from V and 6 from J; bases not matched to a gene: 7. CDR3 DNA: TGCAGCGGCATAACAGGGGGCGGTCAGCCCCAGCATTTT. Protein: CSGITGGGQPQHF.

There are many counts of this clonotype. The rearrangement joins TRBV28 to TRBJ2-1, with D possibly TRBD2 on 5 matching bases. The length of the CDR3 is 15 residues. V lost 6 bases to trimming and J lost 6 bases, with 18 bases between them. CDR1 and CDR2 from the germline V gene are MDHEN and SYDVKM. CDR3 in amino acids: CASSPRRRRGNEQFF. CDR3 sequence (DNA): TGTGCCAGCAGCCCCCGGAGACGTCGGGGCAATGAGCAGTTCTTC.

This clonotype was seen only a few times. J is TRBJ2-3 and V is TRBV12-3 or TRBV12-4; 9 bases map to TRBD2. The CDR3 has 17 residues. V lost 8 bases and J lost 4; bases outside the gene matches: 16. CDR3 loop: CASAVAGEVKGADTQYF. In DNA form, the CDR3 reads TGTGCCAGCGCTGTAGCGGGGGAGGTGAAGGGTGCAGATACGCAGTATTTT.

This clonotype was recorded at least ten times. V gene TRBV5-4 combines with J gene TRBJ1-1, with 7 bases identical to TRBD1. Germline CDR1 reads SGHNT; CDR2 reads YYREEE (reference sequence). J lost 3 bases, V lost 4 bases, and 3 bases had no gene match. This CDR3 is built from 13 residues. The CDR3 sequence: CASSKTGHTEAFF. The DNA of the CDR3 is TGTGCCAGCAGCAAGACAGGGCACACTGAAGCTTTCTTT.

This clonotype was recorded at least ten times. The chain is built from TRBV5-1 and TRBJ2-1; D unclear. The germline V gene has CDR1 SGHRS and CDR2 YFSETQ. This CDR3 is built from 15 residues. The V end lost 1 base, the J end lost 0 bases, and 8 bases lay between the germline ends. The CDR3 sequence is CASSLPASSYNEQFF. The CDR3 DNA follows: TGCGCCAGCAGCTTGCCGGCTAGCTCCTACAATGAGCAGTTCTTC.

This clonotype was counted at least ten times. The gene calls are TRBV12-2 and TRBJ1-2; the D call in the table, TRBD1, was not verified against the DNA. TRBV12-2 is given as a pseudogene. The CDR3 extends over 16 amino acids. DNA of the CDR3: TGTGCAAGTCGCCGGGACAGACCCGAAGGAGCGTATGGCTACACCTTC. Translating it yields CASRRDRPEGAYGYTF.

This clonotype was counted ten times or more. The rearrangement joins TRBV6-2 or TRBV6-3 to TRBJ2-1, with D uncertain. Trimming took 7 bases from V and 4 from J, leaving 17 bases between them. Looked up from germline, CDR1 is MNHEY and CDR2 is SVGEGT. The CDR3 has 15 amino acids. The CDR3, as DNA: TGTGCCAGCATCAAAAGGTTGGTGCCTTACAATGAGCAGTTCTTC. As protein: CASIKRLVPYNEQFF.

Worth noting for this clonotype: Being one base from a much bigger clone, this may be a read error. CDR3 DNA sequence: TGTGCCATCAGTTTAGGACATCGGTCAGATACGCAGTATTTT. This codes for CAISLGHRSDTQYF. The genes are TRBV10-3 and TRBJ2-3, with D possibly TRBD1 on 5 matching bases. The CDR3 loop spans 14 amino acids. Germline-derived CDR1 and CDR2 are ENHRY and SYGVKD. V was pared by 5 bases and J by 4 bases, with 13 bases between.

This clonotype came up a few times. The rearrangement joins TRBV3-1 to TRBJ1-1; D may be TRBD1 (5 bases). CDR3 size: 12 residues. The V end lost 3 bases, the J end lost 11 bases, and 13 bases lay between the germline ends. Per the germline V gene, CDR1 is LGHDT and CDR2 is YNNKEL (reference sequence). The CDR3 protein is CASSQLGGMAFF. The CDR3 DNA is TGTGCCAGCAGCCAGCTCGGGGGGATGGCTTTCTTT.

In this sample, this clonotype turned up many times. CDR3 sequence (DNA): TGCGCCAGCAGCCAACAACCAGCGGAGGAGACCCAGTACTTC. This gives the protein CASSQQPAEETQYF. V and J are TRBV4-3 and TRBJ2-5; D perhaps matches TRBD2 (5 bases). The CDR3 runs to 14 residues. Trimming took 2 bases from V and 5 from J, leaving 12 bases between them. In germline, CDR1 is LGHNA, CDR2 YSLEER.

This clonotype occurred many times. The chain is built from TRBV6-4 and TRBJ1-5, with D maybe TRBD1 (6 bases). The CDR3 sequence is 14 residues long. Germline V gene sequence: CDR1 MRHNA, CDR2 SNTAGT. Trimming cost V 8 bases and J 4 bases, with 15 bases left between them. The CDR3 coding sequence is TGTGCCAGCCCCCCGCGGGGGACAAATCAGCCCCAGCATTTT. Protein: CASPPRGTNQPQHF.

CDR3 nucleotide sequence: TGTGCCAGCAGTTACTCCCATAACACCGGGGAGCTGTTTTTT. Residues: CASSYSHNTGELFF. V is TRBV6-5 and J is TRBJ2-2; D is ambiguous. With 0 bases removed from V and 2 bases from J, the gap between germline ends came to 4 bases. The V gene's germline CDR1 is MNHEY and CDR2 SVGAGI. The CDR3 length is 14 residues.

This clonotype has a count of ten or more. The chain carries TRBV5-1 and TRBJ1-2; the D is unclear. The CDR3 contains 17 residues. Germline CDR1 SGHRS, CDR2 YFSETQ. Trimming removed 4 bases from V and 4 bases from J, with 23 bases in between. The CDR3 DNA follows: TGCGCCAGCAGCGCCGACCCGACCTCCGGGTTAAGCTATGGCTACACCTTC. Amino acid sequence: CASSADPTSGLSYGYTF.

Details on this clonotype: A clone one base away is much larger, so this may be a read error. CDR3 DNA: TGTGCCAGCAGTTACAGACAGGGGAACCAGCCCCAGCATTTT. Encoded protein: CASSYRQGNQPQHF. The chain has TRBV6-2 or TRBV6-3 and TRBJ1-5; TRBD1 matches 8 bases. This CDR3 is 14 amino acids long. Trimming took 2 bases from V and 7 from J; bases not matched to a gene: 4. The germline V gene has CDR1 MNHEY and CDR2 SVGEGT.

This clonotype has a count of ten or more. The chain combines TRBV12-3 or TRBV12-4 with TRBJ2-5, with no clear D. The CDR3 spans 14 residues. Trimming left V 2 bases short and J 5 bases short, with 12 bases between. The CDR3 sequence is CASSLTAQPETQYF. CDR3 nucleotide sequence: TGTGCCAGCAGTTTAACGGCCCAACCGGAGACCCAGTACTTC.

This clonotype was detected many times. V and J are TRBV29-1 and TRBJ1-1, with no clear D. CDR1 is SQVTM, CDR2 ANQGSEA, per germline. The CDR3 sequence is 9 residues long. Trimming took 7 bases from V and 8 from J, leaving 8 bases between them. In DNA form, the CDR3 reads TGCAGCGGTCGGCCCGAAGCTTTCTTT. It translates to CSGRPEAFF.

Ten or more counts support this clonotype. The chain employs TRBV6-6 and TRBJ2-3; possible D gene TRBD2, 6 bases. Between the trimmed V and J ends, which lost 6 bases and 6 bases, there was a span of 19 bases. Germline loops: CDR1 MNHNY, CDR2 SVGAGI (reference sequence). CDR3 length: 15 amino acids. The chain's CDR3 is CASSALGLYRDTQYF. CDR3 in DNA: TGTGCCAGCAGCGCCCTGGGACTCTACAGGGATACGCAGTATTTT.

At least ten counts were recorded for this clonotype. The chain joins TRBV4-3 to TRBJ2-3; tentative D call: TRBD2 (6 bases). Trimming left V 0 bases short and J 14 bases short, with 21 bases between. The CDR3 covers 15 residues. Germline CDR1 LGHNA, CDR2 YSLEER. The CDR3 sequence is CASSQDQGRGSVGYF. Here the CDR3 DNA reads TGCGCCAGCAGCCAAGATCAGGGACGGGGGAGTGTCGGGTATTTT.

This clonotype has just one count. A read error may be the cause here, since a much bigger clone is one base away. No conserved phenylalanine or tryptophan ends this CDR3, so it is likely a read error. The chain carries TRBV5-4 and TRBJ2-7; 9 positions agree with TRBD1. Unmatched junction bases numbered 7, after V lost 4 bases and J lost 2 bases. The length of the CDR3 is 15 residues. Germline values: CDR1 SGHNT, CDR2 YYREEE (reference sequence). DNA for the CDR3: TGTGCCAGCAGCCCCCGTGGACAGGGGCCCTACGAGCAGTACTTA. Translation gives CASSPRGQGPYEQYL.

The chain is built from TRBV19 and TRBJ1-5, with no clear D. From germline, CDR1 is LNHDA and CDR2 SQIVND (reference sequence). CDR3 length equals 13 residues. Trimming removed 3 bases at V and 5 bases at J, with 8 bases between. The CDR3 sequence is CASSIMRDQPQHF. The CDR3 coding sequence is TGTGCCAGTAGTATTATGCGGGATCAGCCCCAGCATTTT.

This clonotype was picked up many times. The chain couples TRBV6-1 to TRBJ2-7; D tentatively reads TRBD1 or TRBD2 (5 bases each). V was shortened by 2 bases and J by 2 bases, with 7 bases between the two germline ends. There are 13 residues in the CDR3. CDR1 is MNHNS, CDR2 SASEGT, per germline. The CDR3 DNA follows: TGTGCCAGCAGTGAATGGGGACCCTACGAGCAGTACTTC. Its translation: CASSEWGPYEQYF.

This clonotype was observed a few times. The V call is TRBV9, the J call TRBJ1-6; TRBD1 matches at 7 bases. The V gene end was trimmed by 2 bases and the J gene end by 11 bases; junction bases not matched to a gene: 4. In germline, CDR1 is SGDLS, CDR2 YYNGEE. The CDR3 has 13 amino acids. CDR3 region: CASSVGQDPPLHF. Here the CDR3 DNA reads TGTGCCAGCAGCGTTGGACAGGATCCACCCCTCCACTTT. The variable domain in full, completed from reference TRBV9 and TRBJ1-6, reads DSGVTQTPKHLITATGQRVTLRCSPRSGDLSVYWYQQSLDQGLQFLIQYYNGEERAKGNILERFSAQQFPDLHSELNLSSLELGDSALYFCASSVGQDPPLHFGNGTRLTVT.

This clonotype occurred many times. The chain links TRBV12-3 or TRBV12-4 to TRBJ2-7; a weak D match, TRBD2 (5 bases). The CDR3 has 12 amino acids. The V and J ends lost 3 bases and 7 bases respectively, with 10 bases between them. The CDR3 sequence is CASSLETGEQYF. Here the CDR3 DNA reads TGTGCCAGCAGTTTGGAGACGGGGGAGCAGTACTTC.

This clonotype was picked up many times. The rearrangement joins TRBV15 to TRBJ2-7; TRBD2 matches 13 bases. V shed 3 bases and J 7 bases; nucleotides not matched to a gene: 6. In germline, CDR1 is LNHNV, CDR2 YYDKDF (reference sequence). The CDR3 loop spans 15 amino acids. CDR3 region: CATSRRTSGGREQYF. The CDR3 DNA follows: TGTGCCACCAGCAGGAGGACTAGCGGGGGAAGGGAGCAGTACTTC.

This clonotype was seen a few times. The rearrangement links TRBV5-1 to TRBJ2-2, with D uncertain. Trimming stripped 7 bases from V and 6 bases from J, with 19 bases between. Germline V gene lookup returns CDR1 SGHRS and CDR2 YFSETQ. This CDR3 has 15 residues. CDR3 nucleotides: TGCGCCAGCCAAAATCTCCCCGGGTCTGCCGGGGAGCTGTTTTTT. This translates into CASQNLPGSAGELFF.

This chain's CDR3 is CASSTRRDLYEQFF. The CDR3 nucleotides read TGTGCCAGTAGTACCCGTAGGGACCTATATGAGCAGTTCTTC. The chain has TRBV19 and TRBJ2-1; possibly TRBD1 or TRBD2 for D (5 bases each). The germline V gene encodes CDR1 LNHDA and CDR2 SQIVND (reference sequence). The CDR3 totals 14 residues. Between the trimmed V and J ends, which lost 4 bases and 8 bases, there was a span of 15 bases.

This clonotype was detected ten times or more. This chain joins TRBV7-3 and TRBJ2-1; D perhaps matches TRBD1 (5 bases). CDR1 is SGHTA and CDR2 is FQGTGA in the germline V gene. The CDR3 sequence is 15 residues long. Trimming cost V 6 bases and J 2 bases, with 14 bases left between them. The CDR3 spells CASSSQGVAYNEQFF. CDR3 DNA: TGTGCCAGCAGTTCCCAGGGCGTCGCCTACAATGAGCAGTTCTTC.